The 17 T cell receptor beta chains below all came from one sample that was sequenced in a study of cytomegalovirus exposure and HLA in healthy donors (dated by TCRdb to 2016 to 2017). The method behind the library was the immunoSEQ multiplex PCR assay. The multiplex PCR relied on a mix of 60 forward primers for TCR Vbeta segments and 13 reverse primers for TCR Jbeta segments. This is the immuneACCESS table as TCRdb keeps it, with only in-frame sequences that have V and J called. A part of the clones is gone; compared with another copy, unresolved V genes explain less than half, and the rest is unexplained. Within this sample are 140,000 or so clones, with approximately 68% of them counted one time only. The ten biggest clones cover approximately 4.2% of the sample. The sample comprised PBMCs. These receptors all stem from a man aged 55 to 70 in good health and CMV-seronegative.

This clone occurred a few times. The chain links TRBV5-1 to TRBJ1-4, with 8 bases aligning to TRBD1. The length of the CDR3 is 17 residues. The V segment lost 4 bases and the J segment 0 bases; nucleotides outside the gene matches: 8. Germline CDR1 reads SGHRS; CDR2 reads YFSETQ. CDR3 sequence: CASSHRGQEATNEKLFF. For the CDR3, the DNA is TGCGCCAGCAGCCACCGGGGACAGGAGGCAACTAATGAAAAACTGTTTTTT.

This sequence joins TRBV14 and TRBJ1-6; TRBD1 matches at 10 bases. The germline CDR1 and CDR2 sequences are SGHDN and FVKESK. V lost 4 bases, J lost 7 bases, and 4 bases stayed unmatched. The CDR3 covers 15 residues. CDR3 amino acids: CASSLRDRGNSPLHF. In DNA form, the CDR3 reads TGTGCCAGCAGCCTCCGGGACAGGGGAAATTCACCCCTCCACTTT.

J is TRBJ1-1 and V is TRBV30; 9 bases are a match to TRBD1. Germline V gene data show CDR1 as GTSNPN and CDR2 as SVGIG (reference sequence). Losses at the gene ends were 5 bases for V and 1 base for J; bases not matched to a gene: 8. The CDR3 spans 15 residues. CDR3 nucleotides: TGTGCCTGGGGGGGACAGGGCGGTCGGAACACTGAAGCTTTCTTT. Its translation: CAWGGQGGRNTEAFF. The whole variable domain, remainder taken from reference TRBV30 and TRBJ1-1, is SQTIHQWPATLVQPVGSPLSLECTVEGTSNPNLYWYRQAAGRGLQLLFYSVGIGQISSEVPQNLSASRPQDRQFILSSKKLLLSDSGFYLCAWGGQGGRNTEAFFGQGTRLTVV.

V usage is TRBV9 and J usage is TRBJ1-2; D is possibly TRBD1 (5 bases). This CDR3 spans 16 amino acids. In germline, CDR1 is SGDLS, CDR2 YYNGEE. Trimming cost V 4 bases and J 5 bases, with 21 bases left between them. In DNA, the CDR3 is TGTGCCAGCAGCCCCCGCGGGGCGGAGGTTCGGTATGGCTACACCTTC. It yields the protein CASSPRGAEVRYGYTF.

V gene TRBV30 combines with J gene TRBJ2-5; 9 nucleotides align to TRBD1. The CDR3 has 14 amino acids. Germline assignment: CDR1 GTSNPN and CDR2 SVGIG (reference sequence). Losses at the gene ends were 0 bases for V and 2 bases for J; bases not matched to a gene: 1. CDR3 DNA sequence: TGTGCCTGGAGTGTTGGACAGGGGCAAGAGACCCAGTACTTC. It translates to CAWSVGQGQETQYF.

This clone was seen just once. One junction end does not reproduce the germline sequence, and a read error may be involved. The sample contains more than one DNA sequence encoding this CDR3. The V call is TRBV6-1, the J call TRBJ1-2; perhaps TRBD1 as D (6 bases). CDR1 is MNHNS and CDR2 is SASEGT in the germline V gene. CDR3 length: 14 residues. The CDR3 loop reads CASLHGGPNYGYTF. CDR3 in DNA: TGTGCCAGCCTCCACGGGGGGCCTAACTATGGCTACACCTTT.

This clone was picked up a small number of times. The gene calls are TRBV28 and TRBJ1-4; maybe TRBD1 (6 bases). Trimming stripped 4 bases from V and 0 bases from J, with 12 bases between. CDR3 length: 16 amino acids. Germline V CDR1 and CDR2: MDHEN, SYDVKM. This chain's CDR3 is CASSSLGGATNEKLFF. In DNA, the CDR3 is TGTGCCAGCAGTTCTCTAGGGGGTGCAACTAATGAAAAACTGTTTTTT.

The rearrangement links TRBV9 to TRBJ1-1; perhaps TRBD1 as D (5 bases). Looked up from germline, CDR1 is SGDLS and CDR2 is YYNGEE. Trimming pared 1 base from V and 7 bases from J, leaving 14 bases between. The CDR3 consists of 14 residues. The CDR3 DNA sequence: TGTGCCAGCAGCGTACTCCCAGGGTGGGGTGAAGCTTTCTTT. Translation gives CASSVLPGWGEAFF.

The rearrangement uses TRBV9 and TRBJ2-7; a weak D match, TRBD2 (6 bases). V lost 0 bases and J 4 bases, leaving 11 bases between the germline ends. The germline V gene has CDR1 SGDLS and CDR2 YYNGEE. The CDR3 consists of 14 residues. The CDR3 DNA sequence: TGTGCCAGCAGCGTAGGTGAGGGAGGTTACGAGCAGTACTTC. Its protein product is CASSVGEGGYEQYF. Filled out from reference TRBV9 and TRBJ2-7, the complete variable domain reads DSGVTQTPKHLITATGQRVTLRCSPRSGDLSVYWYQQSLDQGLQFLIQYYNGEERAKGNILERFSAQQFPDLHSELNLSSLELGDSALYFCASSVGEGGYEQYFGPGTRLTVT.

The chain is built from TRBV5-1 and TRBJ2-1, with 14 nucleotides matching TRBD2. V lost 7 bases and J lost 0; bases outside the gene matches: 12. The CDR3 is made up of 19 amino acids. CDR1 is SGHRS and CDR2 is YFSETQ in the germline V gene. CDR3 protein: CASAGGGLAGVLSYNEQFF. The CDR3, as DNA: TGCGCCAGCGCAGGGGGGGGACTAGCGGGAGTCCTCTCCTACAATGAGCAGTTCTTC. Full variable domain (remainder filled in from reference TRBV5-1 and TRBJ2-1): KAGVTQTPRYLIKTRGQQVTLSCSPISGHRSVSWYQQTPGQGLQFLFEYFSETQRNKGNFPGRFSGRQFSNSRSEMNVSTLELGDSALYLCASAGGGLAGVLSYNEQFFGPGTRLTVL.

This chain links TRBV6-6 with TRBJ1-1; D is uncertain. Trimming pared 5 bases from V and 1 base from J, leaving 17 bases between. The CDR3 is made up of 16 amino acids. Germline CDR1 MNHNY, CDR2 SVGAGI (reference sequence). The CDR3 region has the DNA TGTGCCAGCAGTCCCTCCGGGATGGAAAGGAACACTGAAGCTTTCTTT. This encodes CASSPSGMERNTEAFF.

The chain has TRBV29-1 and TRBJ2-3; 7 bases are shared with TRBD2. The CDR3 spans 13 residues. Germline CDR1 SQVTM, CDR2 ANQGSEA. J gave up 2 bases and V 6 bases, and 5 bases lay outside the gene matches. The CDR3 region is CSVGGSYTDTQYF. The DNA of the CDR3 is TGCAGCGTCGGGGGGAGCTACACAGATACGCAGTATTTT.

This chain links TRBV18 with TRBJ2-1, with TRBD2 matching 9 bases. Germline trimming cut 2 bases from V and 8 bases from J; bases unmatched to any gene: 10. CDR1 and CDR2 (germline): KGHSH, LQKENI. The CDR3 totals 16 residues. Here the CDR3 DNA reads TGTGCCAGCTCACCAGAGAGTAGCGGGAGTAGGGATGAGCAGTTCTTC. Protein sequence: CASSPESSGSRDEQFF. The variable domain in full, completed from reference TRBV18 and TRBJ2-1, reads NAGVMQNPRHLVRRRGQEARLRCSPMKGHSHVYWYRQLPEEGLKFMVYLQKENIIDESGMPKERFSAEFPKEGPSILRIQQVVRGDSAAYFCASSPESSGSRDEQFFGPGTRLTVL.

The CDR3 spells CASSEHLGENTEAFF. CDR3 nucleotide sequence: TGCGCCAGCAGTGAACATTTGGGAGAGAACACTGAAGCTTTCTTT. The chain uses TRBV10-1 and TRBJ1-1; D gene uncertain. V gave up 3 bases and J gave up 1 base, with 12 bases separating them. Germline V CDR1 and CDR2: WNHNN, SYGVQD (reference sequence). CDR3 length equals 15 residues.

The chain joins TRBV30 to TRBJ1-1; D unclear. There are 13 residues in the CDR3. Deletions cut 0 bases from V and 1 base from J, with 6 bases between. CDR1 GTSNPN and CDR2 SVGIG come from the germline V gene (reference sequence). DNA for the CDR3: TGTGCCTGGAGTGTATACACGAACACTGAAGCTTTCTTT. Translation gives CAWSVYTNTEAFF.

This clone was detected only a few times. The chain is built from TRBV2 and TRBJ2-7; TRBD2 matches 11 bases. Germline trimming cut 6 bases from V and 3 bases from J; bases unmatched to any gene: 7. CDR3 length equals 15 residues. Germline V CDR1 and CDR2: SNHLY, FYNNEI. The CDR3 sequence is CASSPSSGRFYEQYF. The DNA of the CDR3 is TGTGCCAGCAGCCCTTCTAGCGGGAGGTTCTACGAGCAGTACTTC.

The chain uses TRBV2 and TRBJ2-2, with TRBD1 matching 10 bases. CDR1 and CDR2 from the germline V gene are SNHLY and FYNNEI. The CDR3 contains 15 residues. J lost 3 bases, V lost 9 bases, and 7 bases had no gene match. The CDR3 nucleotides read TGTGCCAGTCGACCCGGGACAGGGGACACCGGGGAGCTGTTTTTT. It encodes CASRPGTGDTGELFF. Combining the CDR3 with reference TRBV2 and TRBJ2-2 gives the whole variable domain EPEVTQTPSHQVTQMGQEVILRCVPISNHLYFYWYRQILGQKVEFLVSFYNNEISEKSEIFDDQFSVERPDGSNFTLKIRSTKLEDSAMYFCASRPGTGDTGELFFGEGSRLTVL.